This is a list of T cell receptor beta chains from one sample in a study of blood T cell repertoires in COVID-19. Sequenced by immunoSEQ multiplex PCR; TCRdb stores in-frame clones only, minus some. The sample lists 330,000 or so clones; over 80% were seen once. Sequenced input: peripheral blood. All receptors come from a man aged 30-40 years with COVID-19, enrolled during active disease. CDR3s include the opening cysteine and the closing phenylalanine or tryptophan. D genes are given only for firm matches. Clone size is given for some rows only: seen once, a few or many times, or a class if the clone is expanded.

CDR3 protein,CDR3 DNA,clone size,D gene,V gene,J gene
CASNKGDWNTEAFF,TGTGCCAGTAATAAGGGGGATTGGAACACTGAAGCTTTCTTT,.,.,TRBV19,TRBJ1-1
CASDLLEGTLPYEQYF,TGTGCCAGCGACCTACTAGAGGGTACCCTACCCTACGAGCAGTACTTC,.,.,TRBV6-4,TRBJ2-7
CASSSLQGFQNGYTF,TGTGCCAGCAGTTCCCTCCAGGGTTTTCAGAATGGCTACACCTTC,.,.,TRBV6-2/TRBV6-3,TRBJ1-2
CASSAQDNEQFF,TGTGCCAGCAGCGCACAGGACAATGAGCAGTTCTTC,once,.,TRBV5-5,TRBJ2-1
CASSPDHGGNTEAFF,TGTGCCAGCAGTCCAGATCATGGTGGGAACACTGAAGCTTTCTTT,.,.,TRBV7-9,TRBJ1-1
CASTLTSGTLEQYF,TGTGCCAGCACCTTGACTAGCGGAACTCTCGAGCAGTACTTC,.,TRBD2,TRBV7-2,TRBJ2-7
CASKIRTGLTYEQYF,TGTGCCAGCAAGATTCGGACAGGCCTGACCTACGAGCAGTACTTC,.,TRBD1,TRBV6-5,TRBJ2-7
CASRKTDTYEQYF,TGTGCCAGCAGAAAAACGGACACCTACGAGCAGTACTTC,.,.,TRBV7-8,TRBJ2-7
CASSFSGTRYEQYF,TGTGCCAGCAGCTTTAGCGGGACTCGATACGAGCAGTACTTC,.,TRBD2,TRBV7-2,TRBJ2-7
CASNDLAYEQYF,TGTGCCAGCAACGACTTAGCCTACGAGCAGTACTTC,.,.,TRBV5-6,TRBJ2-7
CATSRGGQGVHWNTEAFF,TGTGCCACCAGCAGAGGGGGACAGGGGGTTCACTGGAACACTGAAGCTTTCTTT,once,TRBD1,TRBV15,TRBJ1-1